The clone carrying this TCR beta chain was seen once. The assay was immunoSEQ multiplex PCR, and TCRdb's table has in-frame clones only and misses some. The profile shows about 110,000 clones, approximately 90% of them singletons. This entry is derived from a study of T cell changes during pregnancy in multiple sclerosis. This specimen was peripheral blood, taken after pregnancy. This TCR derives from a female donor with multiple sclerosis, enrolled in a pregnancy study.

In nucleotides, the CDR3 is TGTGCCAGCAGCTTACACGGGACAGTCATCTCTGGGGCCAACGTCCTGACTTTC. Translated: CASSLHGTVISGANVLTF. The chain has TRBV7-9 and TRBJ2-6; 7 nucleotides align to TRBD1. Germline V lookup: CDR1 SEHNR, CDR2 FQNEAQ (reference sequence). The V gene end was trimmed by 2 bases and the J gene end by 0 bases; junction bases not matched to a gene: 7. CDR3 size: 18 residues.